This TCR beta chain was captured in a study of OX40 agonist ivuxolimab in advanced cancers. Study-wide context: Participants could have had prior anti-PD-1, anti-PD-L1 or anti-CTLA-4 therapy, and 40% had some. Partial responses occurred in Three dose-escalation patients, one with hepatocellular carcinoma and two with cutaneous melanoma.

Germline loops: CDR1 KGHSH, CDR2 LQKENI. The CDR3 has 14 amino acids. V was trimmed by 1 base and J by 6 bases, leaving 12 bases between them. Generated by immunoSEQ multiplex PCR, the TCRdb table keeps only in-frame clones and is missing some. The top ten hold 0.65% to 0.9% of the sample, which has some 70,000 clones, 65% to 90% seen once. General study findings and limits: By week 6 at 0.1 to 3.0 mg/kg, blood CD4+ and CD8+ T cells had expanded clonally.

Notes on this clone: Its antigen is not identified.

Patients who had autoimmune disease history or got systemic immunosuppression were left out. The source was CD4+ or CD8+ T cells sorted from blood, collected in a trial of the OX40 agonist ivuxolimab. The rearrangement uses TRBV18 and TRBJ1-2; D is perhaps TRBD1 (6 bases). The TCR comes from an adult with an advanced solid tumor such as melanoma, head and neck, liver or kidney cancer. This CDR3 reads CASSPRGTTDGYTF. The CDR3 DNA sequence: TGTGCCAGCTCACCACGAGGGACAACTGATGGCTACACCTTC.